This T cell receptor beta chain was identified in a study of beta chain features in type 1 diabetes. Study background: Sorted cells, some 110,000,000 in number, were examined across all samples.

Expressed TCRB transcripts were sequenced because the isolated RNA had all been reverse transcribed beforehand. This table comes from immunoSEQ multiplex PCR, and its TCRdb copy is limited to in-frame clones, with some not included. The table lists about 640,000 clones, roughly an eighth of them singletons. This clone showed up just a few times. Its specificity is unknown. Trimming took 4 bases from V and 1 from J, leaving 16 bases between them. CDR1 is SGHTA, CDR2 FQGNSA, per germline. The CDR3 runs 16 residues. Regarding the study as a whole: TCRB CDR3s were moderately but significantly shorter in Type 1 diabetes patients in all four CD4+ subsets. Sequencing from cDNA could over-represent high-TCR-expressing cells. Type 1 diabetes patients had VDJ junctions that carried fewer insertions and more deletions.

The chain uses TRBV7-2 and TRBJ2-5; D gene unclear. The sequenced sample was naive CD4+ T cells from blood. The clonotype was recovered from a man aged 30-40 years with type 1 diabetes. The CDR3 here is CASSSSGSQAQETQYF. In DNA form, the CDR3 reads TGTGCCAGCAGCTCCTCTGGATCGCAGGCCCAAGAGACCCAGTACTTC.